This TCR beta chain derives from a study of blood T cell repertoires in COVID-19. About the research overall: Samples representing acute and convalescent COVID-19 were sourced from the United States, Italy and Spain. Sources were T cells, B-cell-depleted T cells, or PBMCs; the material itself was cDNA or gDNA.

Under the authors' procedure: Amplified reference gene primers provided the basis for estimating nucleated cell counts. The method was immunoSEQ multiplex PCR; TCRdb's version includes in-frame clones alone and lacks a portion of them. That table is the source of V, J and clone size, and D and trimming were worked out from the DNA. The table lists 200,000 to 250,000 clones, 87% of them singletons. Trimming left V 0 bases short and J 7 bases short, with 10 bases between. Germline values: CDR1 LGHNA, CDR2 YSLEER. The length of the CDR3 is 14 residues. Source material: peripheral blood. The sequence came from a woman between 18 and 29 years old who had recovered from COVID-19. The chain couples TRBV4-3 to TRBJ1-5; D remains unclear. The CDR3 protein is CASSQEGSGQPQHF. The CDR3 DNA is TGCGCCAGCAGCCAAGAAGGTTCGGGGCAGCCCCAGCATTTT.